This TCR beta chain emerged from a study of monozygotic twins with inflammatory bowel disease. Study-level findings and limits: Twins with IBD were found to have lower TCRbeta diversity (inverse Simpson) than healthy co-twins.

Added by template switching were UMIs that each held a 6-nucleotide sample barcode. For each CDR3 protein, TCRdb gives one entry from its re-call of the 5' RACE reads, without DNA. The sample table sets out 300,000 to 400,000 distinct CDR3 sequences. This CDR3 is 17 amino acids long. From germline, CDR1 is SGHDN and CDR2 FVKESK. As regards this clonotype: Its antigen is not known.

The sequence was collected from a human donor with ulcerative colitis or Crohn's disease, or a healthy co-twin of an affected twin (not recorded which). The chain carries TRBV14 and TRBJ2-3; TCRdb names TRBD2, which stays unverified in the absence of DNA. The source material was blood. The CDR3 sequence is CASSQALAGISTDTQYF.